Included here is one T cell receptor beta chain sequence, with context. Antigen specificity is unknown. The data are from a study of T cell responses to AZD1222 COVID-19 vaccine. Study-wide points: Epitopes outside B.1.351 and B.1.1.7 mutated regions reportedly drew nearly half of spike TCRs.

TCRdb's table, derived via immunoSEQ multiplex PCR, lists solely in-frame clones and lacks some. Found here are fewer than 120,000 clones, approximately 94% of them singletons; the top ten hold 2.9%. V was trimmed by 5 bases and J by 1 base, leaving 12 bases between them. The CDR3 has 14 amino acids. CDR1 is GTSNPN and CDR2 is SVGIG in the germline V gene (reference sequence). The specimen was peripheral blood, collected 28 days after the second AZD1222 dose. The V and J genes are TRBV30 and TRBJ1-5, with a tentative D call TRBD1 (6 bases). The receptor's source is an adult who received the AZD1222 COVID-19 vaccine. The chain's CDR3 is CAWGKGQSNQPQHF. In nucleotides, the CDR3 is TGTGCCTGGGGCAAAGGACAGAGCAATCAGCCCCAGCATTTT.